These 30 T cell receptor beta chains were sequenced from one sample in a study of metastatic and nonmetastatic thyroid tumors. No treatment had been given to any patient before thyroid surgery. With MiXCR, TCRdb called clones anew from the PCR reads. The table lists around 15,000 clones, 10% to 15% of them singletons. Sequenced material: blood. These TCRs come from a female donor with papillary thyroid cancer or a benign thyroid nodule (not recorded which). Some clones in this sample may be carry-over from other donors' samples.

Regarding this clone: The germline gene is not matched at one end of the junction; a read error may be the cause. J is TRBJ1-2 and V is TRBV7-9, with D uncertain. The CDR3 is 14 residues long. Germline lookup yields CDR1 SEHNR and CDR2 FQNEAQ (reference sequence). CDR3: CASSLVVADYVYTF. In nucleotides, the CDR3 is TGTGCCAGCAGCTTAGTAGTGGCGGACTATGTCTACACCTTC.

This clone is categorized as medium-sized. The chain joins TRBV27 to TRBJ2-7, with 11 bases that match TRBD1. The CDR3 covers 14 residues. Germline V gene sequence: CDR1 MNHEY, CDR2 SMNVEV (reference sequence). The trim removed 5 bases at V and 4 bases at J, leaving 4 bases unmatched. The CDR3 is CASSGQGAKYEQYF. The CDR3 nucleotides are TGTGCCAGCAGTGGACAGGGGGCAAAGTACGAGCAGTACTTC.

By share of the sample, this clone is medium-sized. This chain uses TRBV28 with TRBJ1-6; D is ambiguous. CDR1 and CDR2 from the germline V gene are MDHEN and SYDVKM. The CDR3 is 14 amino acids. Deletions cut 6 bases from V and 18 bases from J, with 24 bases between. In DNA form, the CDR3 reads TGTGCCAGCAGCCGTATTGAGGGCGGTCTAACCGGCCACTTT. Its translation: CASSRIEGGLTGHF.

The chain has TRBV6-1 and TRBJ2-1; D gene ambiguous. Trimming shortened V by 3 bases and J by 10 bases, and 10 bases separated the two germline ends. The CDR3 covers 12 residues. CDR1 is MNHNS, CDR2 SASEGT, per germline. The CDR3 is CASSESVQEQFF. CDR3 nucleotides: TGTGCCAGCAGTGAGTCAGTTCAGGAGCAGTTCTTC.

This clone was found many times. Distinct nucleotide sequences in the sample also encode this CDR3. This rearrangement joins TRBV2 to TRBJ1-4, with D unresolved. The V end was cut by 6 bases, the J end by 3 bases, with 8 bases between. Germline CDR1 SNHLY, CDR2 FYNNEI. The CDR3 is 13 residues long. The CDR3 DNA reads TGTGCCAGCAGCAACGGCCCTAATGAAAAACTGTTTTTT. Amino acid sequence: CASSNGPNEKLFF.

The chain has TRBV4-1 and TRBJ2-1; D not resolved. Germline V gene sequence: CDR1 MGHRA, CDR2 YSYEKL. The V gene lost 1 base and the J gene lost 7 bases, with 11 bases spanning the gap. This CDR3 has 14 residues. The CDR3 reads CASSQGSIINEQFF. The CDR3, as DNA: TGCGCCAGCAGCCAAGGCTCGATCATAAATGAGCAGTTCTTC.

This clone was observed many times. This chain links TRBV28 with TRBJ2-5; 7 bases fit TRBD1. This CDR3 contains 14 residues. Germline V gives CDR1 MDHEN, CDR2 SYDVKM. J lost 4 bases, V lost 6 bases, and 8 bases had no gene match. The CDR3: CASRPSGGGETQYF. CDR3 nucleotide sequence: TGTGCCAGCAGGCCCTCAGGGGGTGGAGAGACCCAGTACTTC.

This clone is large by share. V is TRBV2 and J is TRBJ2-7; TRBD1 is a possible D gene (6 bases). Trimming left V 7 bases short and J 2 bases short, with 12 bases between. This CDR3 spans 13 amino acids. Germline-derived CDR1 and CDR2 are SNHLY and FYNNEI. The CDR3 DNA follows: TGTGCCAGCATAGGCAGGGGCGCCTACGAGCAGTACTTC. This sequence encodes CASIGRGAYEQYF.

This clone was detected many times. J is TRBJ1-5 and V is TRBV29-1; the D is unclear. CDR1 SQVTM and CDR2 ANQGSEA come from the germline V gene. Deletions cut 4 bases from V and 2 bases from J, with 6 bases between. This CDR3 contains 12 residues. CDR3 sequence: CSVVVGNQPQHF. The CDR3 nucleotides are TGCAGCGTTGTCGTAGGCAATCAGCCCCAGCATTTT.

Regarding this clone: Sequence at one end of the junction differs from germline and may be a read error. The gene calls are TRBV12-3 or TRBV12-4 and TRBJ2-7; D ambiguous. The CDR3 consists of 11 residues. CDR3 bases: TGTGCCAGCAGTTCGTTATACGAGCAGTGCTTC. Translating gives CASSSLYEQCF.

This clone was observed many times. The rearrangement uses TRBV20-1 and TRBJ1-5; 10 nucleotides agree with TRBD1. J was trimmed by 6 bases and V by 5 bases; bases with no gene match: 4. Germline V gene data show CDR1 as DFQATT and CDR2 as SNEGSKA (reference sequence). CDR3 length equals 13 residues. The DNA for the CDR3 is TGCAGTGCTGGACAGGGGGTGATTCAGCCCCAGCATTTT. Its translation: CSAGQGVIQPQHF.

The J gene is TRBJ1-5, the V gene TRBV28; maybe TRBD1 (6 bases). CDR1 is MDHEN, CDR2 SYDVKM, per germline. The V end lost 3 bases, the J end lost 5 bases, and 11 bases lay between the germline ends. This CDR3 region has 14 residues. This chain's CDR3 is CASSFDGGDQPQHF. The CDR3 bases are TGTGCCAGCAGTTTCGACGGGGGCGATCAGCCCCAGCATTTT.

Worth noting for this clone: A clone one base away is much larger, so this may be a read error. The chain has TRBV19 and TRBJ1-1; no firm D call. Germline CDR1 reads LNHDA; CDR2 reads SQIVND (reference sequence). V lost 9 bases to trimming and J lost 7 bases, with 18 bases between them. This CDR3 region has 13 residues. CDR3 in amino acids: CASRVGWVGEAFF. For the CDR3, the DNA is TGTGCCAGCCGGGTTGGGTGGGTAGGTGAAGCTTTCTTT.

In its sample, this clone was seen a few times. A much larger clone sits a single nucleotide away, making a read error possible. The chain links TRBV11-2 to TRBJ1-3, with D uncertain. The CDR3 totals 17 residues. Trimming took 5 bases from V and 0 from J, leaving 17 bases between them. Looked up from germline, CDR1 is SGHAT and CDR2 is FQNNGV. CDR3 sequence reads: CASSRGPVRGSGNTIYF. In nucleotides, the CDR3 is TGTGCCAGCAGCCGTGGACCGGTCCGGGGCTCTGGAAACACCATATATTTT.

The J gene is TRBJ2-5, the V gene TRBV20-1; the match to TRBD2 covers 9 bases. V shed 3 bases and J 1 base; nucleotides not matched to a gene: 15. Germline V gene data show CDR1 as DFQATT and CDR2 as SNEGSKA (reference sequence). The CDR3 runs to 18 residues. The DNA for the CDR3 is TGCAGTGCTAGTAATAATCTAGCGGGGCCTCTACTCCAAGAGACCCAGTACTTC. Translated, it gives CSASNNLAGPLLQETQYF.

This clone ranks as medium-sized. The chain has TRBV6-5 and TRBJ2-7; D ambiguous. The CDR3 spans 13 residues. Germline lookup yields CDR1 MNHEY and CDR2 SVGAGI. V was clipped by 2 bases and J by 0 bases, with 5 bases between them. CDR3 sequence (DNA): TGTGCCAGCAGTTACGAGGCCTCCTACGAGCAGTACTTC. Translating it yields CASSYEASYEQYF.

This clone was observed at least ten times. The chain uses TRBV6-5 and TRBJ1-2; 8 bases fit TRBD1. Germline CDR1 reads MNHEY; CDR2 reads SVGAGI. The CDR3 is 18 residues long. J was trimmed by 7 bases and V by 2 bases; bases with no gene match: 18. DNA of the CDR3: TGTGCCAGCAGTTACAGCCTGGGGGCAGGGGGCAGTCGGGGTGGCTACACCTTC. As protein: CASSYSLGAGGSRGGYTF.

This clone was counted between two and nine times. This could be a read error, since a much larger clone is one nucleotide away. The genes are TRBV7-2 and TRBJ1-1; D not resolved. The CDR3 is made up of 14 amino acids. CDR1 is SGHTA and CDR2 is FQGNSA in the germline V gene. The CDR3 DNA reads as TGTGCCAGCAGCCCCCGCGGGGAGCCCACTGTAGCTTTCTTT. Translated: CASSPRGEPTVAFF. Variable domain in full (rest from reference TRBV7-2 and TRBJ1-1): GAGVSQSPSNKVTEKGKDVELRCDPISGHTALYWYRQSLGQGLEFLIYFQGNSAPDKSGLPSDRFSAERTGGSVSTLTIQRTQQEDSAVYLCASSPRGEPTVAFFGQGTRLTVV.

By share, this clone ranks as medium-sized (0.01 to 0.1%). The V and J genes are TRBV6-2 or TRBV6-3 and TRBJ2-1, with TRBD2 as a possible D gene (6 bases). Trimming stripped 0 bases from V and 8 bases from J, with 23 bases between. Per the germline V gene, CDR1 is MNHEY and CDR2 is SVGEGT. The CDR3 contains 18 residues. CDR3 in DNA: TGTGCCAGCAGTTACTCGAAGGTACACGGAGGGATACGGGATGAGCAGTTCTTC. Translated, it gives CASSYSKVHGGIRDEQFF.

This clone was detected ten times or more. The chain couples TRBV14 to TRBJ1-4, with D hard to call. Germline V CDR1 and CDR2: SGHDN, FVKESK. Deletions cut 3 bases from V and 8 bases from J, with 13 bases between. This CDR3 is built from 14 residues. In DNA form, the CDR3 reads TGTGCCAGCAGCCATGGCTTTCCGGGGGAAAAACTGTTTTTT. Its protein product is CASSHGFPGEKLFF. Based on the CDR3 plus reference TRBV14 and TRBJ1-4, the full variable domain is EAGVTQFPSHSVIEKGQTVTLRCDPISGHDNLYWYRRVMGKEIKFLLHFVKESKQDESGMPNNRFLAERTGGTYSTLKVQPAELEDSGVYFCASSHGFPGEKLFFGSGTQLSVL.

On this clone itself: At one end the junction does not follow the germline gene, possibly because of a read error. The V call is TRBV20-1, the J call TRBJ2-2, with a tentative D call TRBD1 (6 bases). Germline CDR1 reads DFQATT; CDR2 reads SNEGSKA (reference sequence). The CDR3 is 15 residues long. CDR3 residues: CSAAAGTWVTGDLFF. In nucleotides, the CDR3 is TGCAGTGCTGCGGCAGGGACATGGGTCACCGGGGATCTGTTTTTT.

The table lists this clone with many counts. This chain's CDR3 is CASSWGGGATNEKLFF. CDR3 DNA sequence: TGTGCCAGCAGTTGGGGGGGGGGCGCAACTAATGAAAAACTGTTTTTT. This sequence joins TRBV27 and TRBJ1-4; possibly TRBD1 for D (6 bases). The germline gives CDR1 MNHEY, CDR2 SMNVEV (reference sequence). The germline V and J ends were trimmed by 4 bases and 0 bases, with 12 bases remaining between them. The CDR3 is 16 amino acids.

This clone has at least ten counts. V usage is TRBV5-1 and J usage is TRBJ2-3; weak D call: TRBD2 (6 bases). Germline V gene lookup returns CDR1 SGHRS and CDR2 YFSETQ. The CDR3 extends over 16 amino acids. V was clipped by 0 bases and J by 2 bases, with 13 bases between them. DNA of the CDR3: TGCGCCAGCAGCTTGGGATTCGGCGGGGACACAGATACGCAGTATTTT. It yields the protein CASSLGFGGDTDTQYF.

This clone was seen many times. The CDR3 bases are TGTGCCAGCAGTTACTCGGAGATGAACACAGATACGCAGTATTTT. It translates to CASSYSEMNTDTQYF. The chain uses TRBV6-2 or TRBV6-3 and TRBJ2-3; D is ambiguous. This CDR3 is 15 amino acids long. Germline V gene lookup returns CDR1 MNHEY and CDR2 SVGEGT. V dropped 0 bases and J dropped 2 bases, with 9 bases sitting between them.

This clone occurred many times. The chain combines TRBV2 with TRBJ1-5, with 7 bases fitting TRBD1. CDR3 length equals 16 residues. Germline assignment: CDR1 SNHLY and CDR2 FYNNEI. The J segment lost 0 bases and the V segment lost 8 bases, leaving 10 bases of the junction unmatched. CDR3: CASARDRWNSNQPQHF. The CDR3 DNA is TGTGCCAGCGCCCGGGACAGATGGAATAGCAATCAGCCCCAGCATTTT.

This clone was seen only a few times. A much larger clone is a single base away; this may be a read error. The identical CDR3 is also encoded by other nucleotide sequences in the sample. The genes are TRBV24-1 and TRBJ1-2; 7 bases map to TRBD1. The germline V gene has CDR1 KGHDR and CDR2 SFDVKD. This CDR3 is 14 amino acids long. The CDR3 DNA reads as TGTGCCACCAGAACCACAGGGGTCGGCTATGGATACACCTTC. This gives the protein CATRTTGVGYGYTF.

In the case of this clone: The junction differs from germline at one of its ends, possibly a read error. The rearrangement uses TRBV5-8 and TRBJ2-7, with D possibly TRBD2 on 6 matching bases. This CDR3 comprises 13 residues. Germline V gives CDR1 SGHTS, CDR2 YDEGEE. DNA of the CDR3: TGTGCCAGCAGCTTGTGGGGGGTCGACGATCAGTACTTC. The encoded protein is CASSLWGVDDQYF. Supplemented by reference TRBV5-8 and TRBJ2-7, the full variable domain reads EAGVTQSPTHLIKTRGQQATLRCSPISGHTSVYWYQQALGLGLQFLLWYDEGEERNRGNFPPRFSGRQFPNYSSELNVNALELEDSALYLCASSLWGVDDQYFGPGTRLTVT.

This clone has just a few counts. CDR3: CASSLHSGDYEQYF. As DNA, the CDR3 is TGTGCCAGCAGTCTACACAGCGGAGACTACGAGCAGTACTTC. The rearrangement uses TRBV6-2 or TRBV6-3 and TRBJ2-7; TRBD2 might be the D (5 bases). This CDR3 is 14 amino acids long. Germline V lookup: CDR1 MNHEY, CDR2 SVGEGT. V lost 5 bases and J lost 3, with 14 bases in between.

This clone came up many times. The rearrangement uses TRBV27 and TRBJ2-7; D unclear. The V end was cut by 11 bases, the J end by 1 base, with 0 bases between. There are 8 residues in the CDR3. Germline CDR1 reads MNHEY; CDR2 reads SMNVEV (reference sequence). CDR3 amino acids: CASYEQYF. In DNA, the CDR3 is TGTGCCTCCTACGAGCAGTACTTC.

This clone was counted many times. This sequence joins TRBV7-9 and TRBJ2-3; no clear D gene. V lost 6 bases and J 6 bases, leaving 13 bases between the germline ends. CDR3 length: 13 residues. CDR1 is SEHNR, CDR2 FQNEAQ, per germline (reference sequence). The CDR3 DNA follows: TGTGCCAGCAGGCTTCCTAAGGAGGATACGCAGTATTTT. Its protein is CASRLPKEDTQYF. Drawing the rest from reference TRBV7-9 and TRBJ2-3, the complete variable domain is DTGVSQNPRHKITKRGQNVTFRCDPISEHNRLYWYRQTLGQGPEFLTYFQNEAQLEKSRLLSDRFSAERPKGSFSTLEIQRTEQGDSAMYLCASRLPKEDTQYFGPGTRLTVL.